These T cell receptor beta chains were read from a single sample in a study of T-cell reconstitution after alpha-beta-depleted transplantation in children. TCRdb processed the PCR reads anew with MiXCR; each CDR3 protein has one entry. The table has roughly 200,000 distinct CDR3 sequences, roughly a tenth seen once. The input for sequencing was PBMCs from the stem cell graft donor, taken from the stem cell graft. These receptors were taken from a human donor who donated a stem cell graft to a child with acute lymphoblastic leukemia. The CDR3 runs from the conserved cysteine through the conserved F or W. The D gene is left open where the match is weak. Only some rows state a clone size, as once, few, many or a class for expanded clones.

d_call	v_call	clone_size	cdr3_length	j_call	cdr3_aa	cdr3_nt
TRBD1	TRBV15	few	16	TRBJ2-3	CATSRMDRGGTDTQYF	TGTGCCACCAGCAGAATGGACAGGGGAGGCACAGATACGCAGTATTTT
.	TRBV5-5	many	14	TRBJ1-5	CASSFTGPGQPQHF	TGTGCCAGCAGCTTTACGGGGCCGGGACAGCCCCAGCATTTT
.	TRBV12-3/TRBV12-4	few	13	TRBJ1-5	CASSLARDQPQHF	TGTGCCAGCAGTTTAGCCCGGGATCAGCCCCAGCATTTT
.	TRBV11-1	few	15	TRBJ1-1	CASSFGKYAVAEAFF	TGTGCCAGCAGCTTCGGGAAGTATGCGGTGGCTGAAGCTTTCTTT
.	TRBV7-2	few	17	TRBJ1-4	CASSLVSGGATNEKLFF	TGTGCCAGCAGCTTAGTTTCCGGGGGGGCCACTAATGAAAAACTGTTTTTT
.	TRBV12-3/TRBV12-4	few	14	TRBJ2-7	CASSLAGVGFEQYF	TGTGCCAGCAGCCTCGCCGGGGTAGGGTTCGAGCAGTACTTC
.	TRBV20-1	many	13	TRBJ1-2	CSAKTGTPYGYTF	TGCAGTGCTAAAACCGGGACACCCTATGGCTACACCTTC
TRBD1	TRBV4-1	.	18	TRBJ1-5	CASSQEISETGRNQPQHF	TGCGCCAGCAGCCAAGAAATTTCCGAGACAGGGCGCAATCAGCCCCAGCATTTT
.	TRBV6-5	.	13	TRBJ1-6	CASSYSGHGTLHF	TGTGCCAGCAGTTACTCTGGGCATGGAACCCTCCACTTT
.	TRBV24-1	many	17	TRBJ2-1	CATSASWGAVTYNEQFF	TGTGCCACCAGTGCAAGTTGGGGGGCAGTCACCTACAATGAGCAGTTCTTC
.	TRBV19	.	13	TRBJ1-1	CASSNQQGTEAFF	TGTGCCAGTAGTAACCAACAGGGCACTGAAGCTTTCTTT
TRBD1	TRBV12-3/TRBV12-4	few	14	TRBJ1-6	CASSIQGLDSPLHF	TGTGCCAGCAGTATACAGGGGCTAGATTCACCCCTCCACTTT
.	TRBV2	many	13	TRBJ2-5	CASSVSGPATQYF	TGTGCCAGCAGTGTTTCAGGGCCAGCGACCCAGTACTTC
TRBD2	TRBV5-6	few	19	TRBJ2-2	CASSLAWLAGGLHTGELFF	TGTGCCAGCAGCTTGGCATGGCTAGCGGGGGGCCTACACACCGGGGAGCTGTTTTTT
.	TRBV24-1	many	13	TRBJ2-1	CATSDFWGNEQFF	TGTGCCACCAGTGATTTTTGGGGTAATGAGCAGTTCTTC
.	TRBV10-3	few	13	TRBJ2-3	CAISWGDKDTQYF	TGTGCCATCAGTTGGGGCGATAAAGATACGCAGTATTTT
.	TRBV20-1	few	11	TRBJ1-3	CSASRGNTIYF	TGCAGTGCTAGTCGGGGAAACACCATATATTTT
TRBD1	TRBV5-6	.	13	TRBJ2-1	CASTRDRLGEQFF	TGTGCCAGCACCCGGGACAGGCTCGGCGAGCAGTTCTTC
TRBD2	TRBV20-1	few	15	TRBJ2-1	CSASRLAGGYNEQFF	TGCAGTGCTAGCCGCCTAGCGGGGGGCTACAATGAGCAGTTCTTC
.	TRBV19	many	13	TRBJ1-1	CASAAGLNTEAFF	TGTGCCAGTGCTGCGGGGCTGAACACTGAAGCTTTCTTT
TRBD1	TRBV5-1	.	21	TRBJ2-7	CAISSTGQGKGSGPRVYEQYF	TGTGCCATCAGCTCCACGGGACAGGGGAAGGGTTCCGGGCCTCGGGTCTACGAGCAGTACTTC
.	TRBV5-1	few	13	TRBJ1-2	CASSVQSNYGYTF	TGCGCCAGCAGTGTCCAGAGTAACTATGGCTACACCTTC
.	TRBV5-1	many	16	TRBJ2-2	CASSQQGGANTGELFF	TGCGCCAGCAGCCAGCAAGGAGGGGCGAACACCGGGGAGCTGTTTTTT
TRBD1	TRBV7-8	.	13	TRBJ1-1	CASSFDREGEAFF	TGTGCCAGCAGCTTTGACAGGGAAGGTGAAGCTTTCTTT
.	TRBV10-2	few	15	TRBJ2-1	CASSERGGGYNEQFF	TGCGCCAGCAGTGAGAGGGGGGGCGGGTACAATGAGCAGTTCTTC
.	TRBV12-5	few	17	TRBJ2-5	CASGLAGGTGSGETQYF	TGTGCTAGTGGTTTGGCGGGGGGGACAGGGAGCGGAGAGACCCAGTACTTC
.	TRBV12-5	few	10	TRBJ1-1	CASGFPEAFF	TGTGCTAGTGGTTTCCCTGAAGCTTTCTTT
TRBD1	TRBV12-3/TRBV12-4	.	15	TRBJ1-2	CASSPPGQGIGGYTF	TGTGCCAGCAGTCCTCCCGGACAGGGGATTGGTGGCTACACCTTC
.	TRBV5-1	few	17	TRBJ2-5	CASSSTFGGAGQETQYF	TGCGCCAGCAGCTCGACTTTTGGGGGGGCGGGCCAAGAGACCCAGTACTTC
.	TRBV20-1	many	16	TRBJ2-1	CSARGPSYNSYNEQFF	TGCAGTGCTAGAGGCCCTTCTTATAACTCCTACAATGAGCAGTTCTTC
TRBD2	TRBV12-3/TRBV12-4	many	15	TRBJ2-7	CASSLFGAGDYEQYF	TGTGCCAGCAGTTTATTTGGAGCGGGGGACTACGAGCAGTACTTC
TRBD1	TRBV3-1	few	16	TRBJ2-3	CASSQVLTGSPDTQYF	TGTGCCAGCAGCCAAGTACTGACAGGGAGTCCAGATACGCAGTATTTT
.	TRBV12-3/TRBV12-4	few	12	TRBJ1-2	CASSLQQDGYTF	TGTGCCAGCAGTTTACAACAAGATGGCTACACCTTC
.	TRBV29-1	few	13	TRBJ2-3	CSVAASTTPSQYF	TGCAGCGTTGCGGCTAGCACCACTCCATCGCAGTATTTT
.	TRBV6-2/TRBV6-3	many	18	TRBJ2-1	CASSVPGGRSILEWEQFF	TGTGCCAGCAGCGTACCTGGGGGCAGGTCTATTCTAGAATGGGAGCAGTTCTTC
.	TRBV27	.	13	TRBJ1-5	CASGFREYEPQHF	TGTGCCAGCGGTTTCAGGGAGTATGAGCCCCAGCATTTT
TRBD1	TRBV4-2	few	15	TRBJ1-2	CASSPLGQGASGYTF	TGTGCCAGCAGCCCCTTAGGTCAGGGGGCGAGTGGCTACACCTTC
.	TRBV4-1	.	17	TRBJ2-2	CASSQDAVNTITGELFF	TGCGCCAGCAGCCAAGACGCGGTAAATACGATCACCGGGGAGCTGTTTTTT
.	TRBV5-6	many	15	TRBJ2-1	CASSSRDTWGNEQFF	TGTGCCAGCAGCTCCCGGGACACATGGGGGAATGAGCAGTTCTTC
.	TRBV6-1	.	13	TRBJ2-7	CASSTTLSYEQYF	TGTGCCAGCAGTACGACCCTCTCCTACGAGCAGTACTTC
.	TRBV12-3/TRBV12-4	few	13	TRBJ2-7	CASSLFGPYEQYF	TGTGCCAGCAGTTTGTTTGGCCCCTACGAGCAGTACTTC
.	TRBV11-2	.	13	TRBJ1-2	CASSLLLTDVESF	TGTGCCAGCAGCTTACTGTTGACGGATGTCGAGTCCTTC